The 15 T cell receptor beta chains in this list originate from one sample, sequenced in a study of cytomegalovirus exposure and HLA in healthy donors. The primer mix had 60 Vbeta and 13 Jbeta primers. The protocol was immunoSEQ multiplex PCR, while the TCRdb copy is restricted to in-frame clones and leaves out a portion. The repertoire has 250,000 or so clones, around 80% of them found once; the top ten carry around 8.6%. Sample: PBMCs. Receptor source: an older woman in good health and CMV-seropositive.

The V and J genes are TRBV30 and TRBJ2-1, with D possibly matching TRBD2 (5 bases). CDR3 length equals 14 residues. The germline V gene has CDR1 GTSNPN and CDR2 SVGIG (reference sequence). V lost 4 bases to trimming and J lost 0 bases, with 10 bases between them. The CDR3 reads CAWTQSGSYNEQFF. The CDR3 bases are TGTGCCTGGACCCAAAGCGGCTCCTACAATGAGCAGTTCTTC.

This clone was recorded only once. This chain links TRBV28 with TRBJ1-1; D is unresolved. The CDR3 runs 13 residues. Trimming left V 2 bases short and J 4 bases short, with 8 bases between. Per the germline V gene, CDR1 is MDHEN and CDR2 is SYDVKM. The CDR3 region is CASSLGRSTEAFF. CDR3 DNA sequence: TGTGCCAGCAGTTTAGGGAGGAGCACTGAAGCTTTCTTT.

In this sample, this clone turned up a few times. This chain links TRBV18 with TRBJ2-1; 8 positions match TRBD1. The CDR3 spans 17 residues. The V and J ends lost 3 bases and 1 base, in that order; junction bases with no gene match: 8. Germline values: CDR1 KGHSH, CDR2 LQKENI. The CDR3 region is CASSPFPRQGSYNEQFF. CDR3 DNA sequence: TGTGCCAGCTCACCGTTCCCGAGACAGGGGTCCTACAATGAGCAGTTCTTC.

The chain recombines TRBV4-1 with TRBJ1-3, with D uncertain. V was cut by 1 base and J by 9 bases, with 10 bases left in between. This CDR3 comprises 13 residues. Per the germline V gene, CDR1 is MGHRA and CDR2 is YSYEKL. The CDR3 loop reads CASSQVTSITIYF. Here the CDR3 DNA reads TGCGCCAGCAGCCAAGTTACGAGTATCACCATATATTTT.

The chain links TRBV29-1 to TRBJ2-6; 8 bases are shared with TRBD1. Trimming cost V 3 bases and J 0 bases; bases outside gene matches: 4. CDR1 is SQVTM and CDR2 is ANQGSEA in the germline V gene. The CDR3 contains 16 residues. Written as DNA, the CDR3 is TGCAGCGTTGAGGGGACAGGCCTCTCTGGGGCCAACGTCCTGACTTTC. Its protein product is CSVEGTGLSGANVLTF. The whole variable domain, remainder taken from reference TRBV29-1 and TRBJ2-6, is SAVISQKPSRDICQRGTSLTIQCQVDSQVTMMFWYRQQPGQSLTLIATANQGSEATYESGFVIDKFPISRPNLTFSTLTVSNMSPEDSSIYLCSVEGTGLSGANVLTFGAGSRLTVL.

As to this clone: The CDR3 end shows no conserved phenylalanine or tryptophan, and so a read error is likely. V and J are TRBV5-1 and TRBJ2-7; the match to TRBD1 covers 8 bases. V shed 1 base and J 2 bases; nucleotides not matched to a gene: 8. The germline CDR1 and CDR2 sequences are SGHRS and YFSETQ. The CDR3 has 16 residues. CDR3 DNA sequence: TGCGCCAGCAGCTTGAGCCCTGGGACAGGAACCTACGAGCAGTACCTC. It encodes CASSLSPGTGTYEQYL.

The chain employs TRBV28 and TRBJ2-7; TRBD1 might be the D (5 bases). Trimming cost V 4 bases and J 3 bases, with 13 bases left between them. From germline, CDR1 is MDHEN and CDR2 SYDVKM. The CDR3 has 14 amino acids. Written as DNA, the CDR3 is TGTGCCAGCAGTTATCAGGGAAAAAACTACGAGCAGTACTTC. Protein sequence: CASSYQGKNYEQYF.

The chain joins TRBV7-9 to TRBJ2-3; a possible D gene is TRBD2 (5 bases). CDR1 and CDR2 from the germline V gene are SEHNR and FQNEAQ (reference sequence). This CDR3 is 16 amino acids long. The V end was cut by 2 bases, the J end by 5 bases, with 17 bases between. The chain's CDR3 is CASSLIRASRLDTQYF. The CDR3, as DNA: TGTGCCAGCAGCTTAATAAGGGCTAGCAGGCTAGATACGCAGTATTTT.

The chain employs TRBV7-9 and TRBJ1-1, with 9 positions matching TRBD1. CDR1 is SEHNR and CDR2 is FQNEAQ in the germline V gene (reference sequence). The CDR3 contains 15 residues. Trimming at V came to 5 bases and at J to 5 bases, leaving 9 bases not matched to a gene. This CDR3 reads CASSPGTGSLTEAFF. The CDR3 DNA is TGTGCCAGCAGCCCAGGGACAGGGTCTTTAACTGAAGCTTTCTTT. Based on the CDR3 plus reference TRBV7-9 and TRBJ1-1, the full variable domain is DTGVSQNPRHKITKRGQNVTFRCDPISEHNRLYWYRQTLGQGPEFLTYFQNEAQLEKSRLLSDRFSAERPKGSFSTLEIQRTEQGDSAMYLCASSPGTGSLTEAFFGQGTRLTVV.

CDR3 sequence reads: CASSDDSMNTEAFF. In nucleotides, the CDR3 is TGTGCCAGCAGTGACGACAGTATGAACACTGAAGCTTTCTTT. The chain couples TRBV6-1 to TRBJ1-1; tentative D call: TRBD1 (5 bases). V lost 3 bases and J 0 bases, leaving 8 bases between the germline ends. The CDR3 has 14 residues. Looked up from germline, CDR1 is MNHNS and CDR2 is SASEGT.

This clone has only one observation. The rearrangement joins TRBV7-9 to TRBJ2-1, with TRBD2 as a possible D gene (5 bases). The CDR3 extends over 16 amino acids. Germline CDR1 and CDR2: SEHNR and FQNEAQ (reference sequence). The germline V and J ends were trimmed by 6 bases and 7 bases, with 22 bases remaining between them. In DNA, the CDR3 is TGTGCCAGCAGTAGGATAGCGTCACGATGGGCTAATGAGCAGTTCTTC. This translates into CASSRIASRWANEQFF.

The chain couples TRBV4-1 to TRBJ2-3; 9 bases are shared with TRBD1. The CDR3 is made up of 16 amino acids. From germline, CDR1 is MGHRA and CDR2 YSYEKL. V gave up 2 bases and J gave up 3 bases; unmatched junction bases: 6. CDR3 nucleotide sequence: TGCGCCAGCAGCCAAACGCCGGGACAGGGTACAGATACGCAGTATTTT. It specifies CASSQTPGQGTDTQYF.

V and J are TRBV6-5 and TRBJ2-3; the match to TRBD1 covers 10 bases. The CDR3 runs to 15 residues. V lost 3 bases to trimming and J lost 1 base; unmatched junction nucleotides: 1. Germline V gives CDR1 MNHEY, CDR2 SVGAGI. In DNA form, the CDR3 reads TGTGCCAGCAGTTATGGGACAGGGGGCACAGATACGCAGTATTTT. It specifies CASSYGTGGTDTQYF.

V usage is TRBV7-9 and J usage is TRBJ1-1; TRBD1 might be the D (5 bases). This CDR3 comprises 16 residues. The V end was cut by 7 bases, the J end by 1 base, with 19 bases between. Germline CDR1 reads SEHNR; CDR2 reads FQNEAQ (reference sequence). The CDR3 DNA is TGTGCCAGCAAGAATACCCGTCGGGGGAAGAACACTGAAGCTTTCTTT. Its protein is CASKNTRRGKNTEAFF.

The CDR3 bases are TGTGCCAGCAGCTTAGGCGGCCGAGCGGGGAGCACAGATACGCAGTATTTT. This encodes CASSLGGRAGSTDTQYF. The chain has TRBV7-9 and TRBJ2-3; the match to TRBD2 covers 7 bases. From germline, CDR1 is SEHNR and CDR2 FQNEAQ (reference sequence). V was pared by 1 base and J by 0 bases, with 7 bases of the junction left unmatched. The CDR3 spans 17 residues.